This entry lists 10 T cell receptor beta chains sequenced from one sample in a study of blood T cell repertoires in COVID-19. Libraries were prepared by immunoSEQ multiplex PCR; TCRdb keeps only in-frame clonotypes and omits some of them. The sample shows approximately 250,000 clones, roughly 88% of them seen only once. Sequencing used peripheral blood. The receptors derive from a middle-aged woman who had recovered from COVID-19.

The rearrangement uses TRBV6-4 and TRBJ2-1; 8 bases agree with TRBD1. CDR3 length: 14 amino acids. Germline lookup yields CDR1 MRHNA and CDR2 SNTAGT. V dropped 5 bases and J dropped 5; count of bases not matched to a gene: 5. This CDR3 is CASSPGGANNEQFF. Written as DNA, the CDR3 is TGTGCCAGCAGTCCAGGGGGCGCGAACAATGAGCAGTTCTTC.

The count of this clone is one. This sequence joins TRBV5-1 and TRBJ2-2; D is possibly TRBD2 (5 bases). The germline V and J ends were trimmed by 5 bases and 2 bases, with 16 bases remaining between them. Germline values: CDR1 SGHRS, CDR2 YFSETQ. This CDR3 has 16 amino acids. CDR3 DNA: TGCGCCAGCAGTCTTGGGCTTAGCGATAACACCGGGGAGCTGTTTTTT. Translation: CASSLGLSDNTGELFF.

The CDR3 DNA sequence: TGTGCCAGCAGCTCAATTTCAGGGGGCCTCTATAATTCACCCCTCCACTTT. Translation: CASSSISGGLYNSPLHF. The J gene is TRBJ1-6, the V gene TRBV11-2, with 8 bases aligning to TRBD1. With V trimmed by 4 bases and J by 3 bases, 8 bases remained unmatched. The CDR3 has 17 amino acids. Germline-derived CDR1 and CDR2 are SGHAT and FQNNGV.

This rearrangement joins TRBV5-1 to TRBJ1-4, with D perhaps TRBD1 (6 bases). The CDR3 is made up of 15 amino acids. CDR1 and CDR2 from the germline V gene are SGHRS and YFSETQ. V was shortened by 4 bases and J by 8 bases, with 18 bases between the two germline ends. The DNA of the CDR3 is TGCGCCAGCAGCCAACTCCCAGGGGTAAAAGAAAAACTGTTTTTT. Protein sequence: CASSQLPGVKEKLFF.

J is TRBJ1-1 and V is TRBV6-2 or TRBV6-3, with D hard to call. Germline lookup yields CDR1 MNHEY and CDR2 SVGEGT. Trimming left V 5 bases short and J 0 bases short, with 13 bases between. The CDR3 is made up of 15 amino acids. The chain's CDR3 is CASSPPRHLNTEAFF. In nucleotides, the CDR3 is TGTGCCAGCAGTCCACCCAGGCATCTGAACACTGAAGCTTTCTTT.

The rearrangement joins TRBV7-8 to TRBJ2-7, with 12 positions matching TRBD2. Trimming took 6 bases from V and 2 from J; bases not matched to a gene: 5. There are 15 residues in the CDR3. The germline CDR1 and CDR2 sequences are SGHVS and FQNEAQ. CDR3 residues: CASRLLAGGPYEQYF. CDR3 in DNA: TGTGCCAGCAGACTACTAGCGGGGGGTCCCTACGAGCAGTACTTC.

The chain joins TRBV18 to TRBJ1-2; no clear D gene. Germline loops: CDR1 KGHSH, CDR2 LQKENI. This CDR3 spans 13 amino acids. V lost 4 bases and J lost 6, with 12 bases in between. DNA for the CDR3: TGTGCCAGCTCACTGGAGGACGGACATGGCTACACCTTC. Its protein product is CASSLEDGHGYTF.

This chain connects TRBV4-2 to TRBJ2-3; 7 positions match TRBD2. CDR1 and CDR2 (germline): LGHNA, YNFKEQ. With V trimmed by 0 bases and J by 1 base, 4 bases remained unmatched. The CDR3 totals 16 residues. The CDR3 is CASSQDLAGGTDTQYF. For the CDR3, the DNA is TGTGCCAGCAGCCAAGACCTTGCGGGGGGCACAGATACGCAGTATTTT.

The chain carries TRBV4-1 and TRBJ1-4; no clear D. The CDR3 consists of 15 residues. CDR1 MGHRA and CDR2 YSYEKL come from the germline V gene. Deletions cut 5 bases from V and 0 bases from J, with 10 bases between. The CDR3 is CASSSQITTNEKLFF. CDR3 DNA sequence: TGCGCCAGCAGCTCACAGATTACAACTAATGAAAAACTGTTTTTT.

The chain recombines TRBV10-3 with TRBJ2-3, with D tentatively TRBD1 (6 bases). V shed 0 bases and J shed 4 bases, with 17 bases lying between them. Germline loops: CDR1 ENHRY, CDR2 SYGVKD. CDR3 length equals 17 residues. The CDR3: CAISESRNTGSPDTQYF. CDR3 DNA: TGTGCCATCAGTGAGTCACGGAACACAGGGTCGCCAGATACGCAGTATTTT.